The rows below give T cell receptor beta chains drawn from one sample of a study of T cell changes during pregnancy in multiple sclerosis. Here immunoSEQ multiplex PCR was the method, and the copy in TCRdb shows in-frame clones only, minus some. The sample contains about 29,000 clones, approximately 90% of which appear only once. Sequenced here: CD8+ T cells from peripheral blood mononuclear cells, sampled before pregnancy. Receptors originate from a female donor with multiple sclerosis, enrolled in a pregnancy study. The CDR3 runs from the conserved cysteine through the conserved F or W. Each record gives: clone size, D gene, J gene, V gene, CDR3 protein, CDR3 DNA. The D gene is left open where the match is weak. Part of the rows lack a size; the others show once, few, many or a class for expanded clones.

size: .; D: .; J: TRBJ1-3; V: TRBV4-3; CDR3: CASSQDSGVDGNTIYF; DNA: TGCGCCAGCAGCCAAGATTCGGGGGTTGATGGAAACACCATATATTTT
size: .; D: .; J: TRBJ1-2; V: TRBV27; CDR3: CASSLTRQGNYGYTF; DNA: TGTGCCAGCAGTTTGACCAGGCAGGGAAACTATGGCTACACCTTC
size: .; D: .; J: TRBJ2-2; V: TRBV5-1; CDR3: CASSLATEVTGELFF; DNA: TGCGCCAGCAGCTTGGCGACAGAAGTTACCGGGGAGCTGTTTTTT
size: few; D: .; J: TRBJ1-1; V: TRBV15; CDR3: CATSREDDGEEAFF; DNA: TGTGCCACCAGCAGAGAAGATGATGGAGAAGAAGCTTTCTTT
size: .; D: .; J: TRBJ1-3; V: TRBV4-1; CDR3: CASSQEADSGNTIYF; DNA: TGCGCCAGCAGCCAAGAAGCGGACTCTGGAAACACCATATATTTT
size: .; D: .; J: TRBJ1-1; V: TRBV27; CDR3: CASSFYLGAEAFF; DNA: TGTGCCAGCAGTTTTTATCTGGGCGCTGAAGCTTTCTTT
size: .; D: .; J: TRBJ2-3; V: TRBV6-6; CDR3: CASSYGGAPDTQYF; DNA: TGTGCCAGCAGTTATGGGGGGGCCCCAGATACGCAGTATTTT
size: .; D: TRBD1; J: TRBJ2-7; V: TRBV30; CDR3: CAWRDRISYEQYF; DNA: TGTGCCTGGAGGGACAGGATCTCCTACGAGCAGTACTTC
size: .; D: TRBD1; J: TRBJ1-5; V: TRBV6-5; CDR3: CASRTRQGRNQPQHF; DNA: TGTGCCAGCAGGACACGACAGGGCCGGAACCAGCCCCAGCATTTT
size: .; D: TRBD1; J: TRBJ2-3; V: TRBV25-1; CDR3: CASSEYGGQVQYF; DNA: TGTGCCAGCAGTGAATATGGGGGACAGGTGCAGTATTTT
size: .; D: TRBD2; J: TRBJ2-2; V: TRBV5-1; CDR3: CASSPWGAGVETGELFF; DNA: TGCGCCAGCAGCCCGTGGGGAGCGGGAGTCGAAACCGGGGAGCTGTTTTTT
size: .; D: TRBD2; J: TRBJ2-2; V: TRBV7-9; CDR3: CASSSRTSGGVGELFF; DNA: TGTGCCAGCAGCTCCCGGACTAGCGGGGGAGTCGGGGAGCTGTTTTTT
size: .; D: .; J: TRBJ2-1; V: TRBV27; CDR3: CASSFPSAVGVEQFF; DNA: TGTGCCAGCTCCTTTCCTAGCGCGGTGGGAGTTGAGCAGTTCTTC
size: .; D: .; J: TRBJ2-5; V: TRBV5-1; CDR3: CASAIRDQYF; DNA: TGCGCCAGCGCCATCCGCGACCAGTACTTC
size: once; D: TRBD1; J: TRBJ1-2; V: TRBV27; CDR3: CASSTTGGEGYTF; DNA: TGTGCCAGCAGTACTACAGGGGGCGAAGGCTACACCTTC
size: .; D: .; J: TRBJ1-5; V: TRBV6-4; CDR3: CASSLDGNQPQHF; DNA: TGTGCCAGCAGTCTAGACGGAAATCAGCCCCAGCATTTT
size: .; D: .; J: TRBJ1-1; V: TRBV29-1; CDR3: CSTTPSYSHTEAFF; DNA: TGCAGCACGACACCGTCGTATTCCCACACTGAAGCTTTCTTT
size: .; D: .; J: TRBJ2-6; V: TRBV5-5; CDR3: CASSSLGGATGANVLTF; DNA: TGTGCCAGCAGCTCCCTAGGGGGGGCTACTGGGGCCAACGTCCTGACTTTC
size: .; D: TRBD1; J: TRBJ2-1; V: TRBV6-5; CDR3: CASSYGAGGDEQFF; DNA: TGTGCCAGCAGTTACGGTGCAGGGGGTGATGAGCAGTTCTTC
size: .; D: .; J: TRBJ1-5; V: TRBV27; CDR3: CASSQGLGNQPQHF; DNA: TGTGCCAGCAGTCAGGGGCTCGGGAATCAGCCCCAGCATTTT
size: .; D: .; J: TRBJ1-1; V: TRBV13; CDR3: CASSHPGGENTEAFF; DNA: TGTGCCAGCAGCCATCCTGGGGGGGAGAACACTGAAGCTTTCTTT
size: .; D: TRBD1; J: TRBJ1-1; V: TRBV29-1; CDR3: CSVYRGRGTEAFF; DNA: TGCAGCGTTTACAGGGGTAGGGGCACTGAAGCTTTCTTT
size: .; D: .; J: TRBJ1-1; V: TRBV7-6; CDR3: CASSPPSTEAFF; DNA: TGTGCCAGCAGCCCCCCGAGCACTGAAGCTTTCTTT
size: .; D: TRBD2; J: TRBJ2-2; V: TRBV2; CDR3: CASTGGVSGELFF; DNA: TGTGCCAGCACCGGGGGGGTGTCCGGGGAGCTGTTTTTT
size: .; D: .; J: TRBJ2-7; V: TRBV30; CDR3: CAWRALSSYEQYF; DNA: TGTGCCTGGAGGGCTTTGTCATCCTACGAGCAGTACTTC
size: .; D: TRBD2; J: TRBJ2-7; V: TRBV5-6; CDR3: CASSRGLAGVFEQYF; DNA: TGTGCCAGCAGCAGGGGACTAGCGGGAGTTTTCGAGCAGTACTTC
size: .; D: .; J: TRBJ2-2; V: TRBV4-1; CDR3: CASSQEASTNTGELFF; DNA: TGCGCCAGCAGCCAAGAAGCCTCGACGAACACCGGGGAGCTGTTTTTT
size: once; D: .; J: TRBJ1-1; V: TRBV5-8; CDR3: CASSLTSPVPNTEAFF; DNA: TGTGCCAGCAGCTTGACCTCGCCAGTGCCGAACACTGAAGCTTTCTTT
size: .; D: TRBD2; J: TRBJ2-1; V: TRBV9; CDR3: CASSVLAGGLGNDEQFF; DNA: TGTGCCAGCAGCGTCCTAGCGGGGGGGTTGGGTAACGATGAGCAGTTCTTC
size: .; D: .; J: TRBJ2-1; V: TRBV6-5; CDR3: CASSYRGFTENEQFF; DNA: TGTGCCAGCAGTTACAGGGGGTTTACGGAGAATGAGCAGTTCTTC
size: .; D: TRBD2; J: TRBJ2-3; V: TRBV28; CDR3: CASSLASGGLTDTQYF; DNA: TGTGCCAGCAGCCTAGCAAGCGGGGGACTCACAGATACGCAGTATTTT
size: .; D: TRBD2; J: TRBJ2-4; V: TRBV5-6; CDR3: CASSGLRLAGAGNIQYF; DNA: TGTGCCAGCAGCGGCCTAAGACTAGCGGGAGCAGGAAACATTCAGTACTTC
size: .; D: .; J: TRBJ1-1; V: TRBV27; CDR3: CASSFGGRTEAFF; DNA: TGTGCCAGCAGTTTCGGGGGGAGGACTGAAGCTTTCTTT
size: .; D: .; J: TRBJ2-4; V: TRBV5-1; CDR3: CASSLYSGDIQYF; DNA: TGCGCCAGCAGCTTATACAGCGGAGACATTCAGTACTTC
size: .; D: TRBD2; J: TRBJ2-7; V: TRBV7-2; CDR3: CASSLEGGILGYEQYF; DNA: TGTGCCAGCAGCCTGGAGGGAGGGATCCTAGGATACGAGCAGTACTTC
size: few; D: TRBD2; J: TRBJ2-2; V: TRBV9; CDR3: CASSVRLAGPTGELFF; DNA: TGTGCCAGCAGCGTAAGACTAGCGGGTCCCACCGGGGAGCTGTTTTTT
size: .; D: TRBD2; J: TRBJ2-7; V: TRBV27; CDR3: CASSPLASGISEQYF; DNA: TGTGCCAGCAGTCCACTGGCTAGCGGGATTTCCGAGCAGTACTTC
size: .; D: .; J: TRBJ2-4; V: TRBV19; CDR3: CASSIGGDNIQYF; DNA: TGTGCCAGTAGTATTGGCGGGGACAACATTCAGTACTTC
size: .; D: .; J: TRBJ1-5; V: TRBV19; CDR3: CASEITGLGNQPQHF; DNA: TGTGCCAGTGAGATCACAGGGCTAGGCAATCAGCCCCAGCATTTT
size: .; D: .; J: TRBJ2-1; V: TRBV4-3; CDR3: CASSPDIPIIGGAYNEQFF; DNA: TGCGCCAGCAGCCCGGATATTCCCATAATAGGAGGGGCCTACAATGAGCAGTTCTTC
size: .; D: TRBD1; J: TRBJ2-2; V: TRBV27; CDR3: CASSLRDRQSGELFF; DNA: TGTGCCAGCAGTCTCCGGGACAGGCAATCCGGGGAGCTGTTTTTT
size: .; D: TRBD1; J: TRBJ2-3; V: TRBV6-5; CDR3: CASSNYGQASTDTQYF; DNA: TGTGCCAGCAGTAACTACGGACAGGCTAGCACAGATACGCAGTATTTT
size: .; D: TRBD2; J: TRBJ2-7; V: TRBV4-1; CDR3: CASSQPTSGGHEQYF; DNA: TGCGCCAGCAGCCAGCCGACTAGCGGGGGCCACGAGCAGTACTTC
size: .; D: TRBD1; J: TRBJ1-3; V: TRBV7-9; CDR3: CASSALDRASSGNTIYF; DNA: TGTGCCAGCAGCGCTCTGGACAGGGCAAGCTCTGGAAACACCATATATTTT
size: .; D: .; J: TRBJ2-1; V: TRBV13; CDR3: CASSFNRYNEQFF; DNA: TGTGCCAGCAGCTTTAACAGGTACAATGAGCAGTTCTTC
size: .; D: TRBD1; J: TRBJ2-1; V: TRBV12-5; CDR3: CASASGTGVSNNEQFF; DNA: TGTGCTAGTGCCTCCGGGACAGGGGTTTCGAACAATGAGCAGTTCTTC
size: .; D: TRBD1; J: TRBJ2-2; V: TRBV27; CDR3: CASSSGVGTGYTGELFF; DNA: TGTGCCAGCAGTTCAGGGGTGGGGACAGGGTACACCGGGGAGCTGTTTTTT
size: .; D: TRBD1; J: TRBJ2-1; V: TRBV27; CDR3: CASSPLDRVDEQFF; DNA: TGTGCCAGCAGTCCCTTGGACAGGGTCGATGAGCAGTTCTTC